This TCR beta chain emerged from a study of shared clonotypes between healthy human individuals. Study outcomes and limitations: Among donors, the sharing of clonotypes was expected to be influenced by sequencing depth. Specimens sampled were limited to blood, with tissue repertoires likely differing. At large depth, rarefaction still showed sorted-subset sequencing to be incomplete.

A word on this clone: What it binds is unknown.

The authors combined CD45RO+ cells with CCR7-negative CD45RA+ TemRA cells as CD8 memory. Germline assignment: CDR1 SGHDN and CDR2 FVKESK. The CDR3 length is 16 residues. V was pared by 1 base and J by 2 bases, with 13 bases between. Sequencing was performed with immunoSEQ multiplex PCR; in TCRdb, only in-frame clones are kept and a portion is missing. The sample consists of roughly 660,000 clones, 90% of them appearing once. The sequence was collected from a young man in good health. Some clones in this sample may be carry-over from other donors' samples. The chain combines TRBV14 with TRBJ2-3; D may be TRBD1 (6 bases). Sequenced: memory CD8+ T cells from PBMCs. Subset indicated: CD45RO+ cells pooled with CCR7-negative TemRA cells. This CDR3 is CASSQVGARPTDTQYF. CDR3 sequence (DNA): TGTGCCAGCAGCCAAGTGGGGGCCCGGCCCACAGATACGCAGTATTTT.